This is a list of T cell receptor beta chains from one sample in a study of blood T cell repertoires in COVID-19. Measured with immunoSEQ multiplex PCR; TCRdb has only the in-frame clones, and not every one. The table lists some 260,000 clones, 65% to 90% of them singletons. The sample consisted of peripheral blood. These receptors were collected from a woman aged 80 or over with active or convalescent COVID-19. The CDR3 runs from the conserved cysteine through the conserved F or W. D genes are given only for firm matches. Rows may omit the clone size; those that give it use once, few, many or a size class.

CDR3nt,CDR3aa,abundance,v_gene,j_gene,d_gene
TGTGCCACCAGCAAGGGACTAGTCAAAGAGACCCAGTACTTC,CATSKGLVKETQYF,.,TRBV15,TRBJ2-5,TRBD2
TGTGCCACCAGCAGAGATCGGGGCACTGAAGCTTTCTTT,CATSRDRGTEAFF,.,TRBV15,TRBJ1-1,.
TGTGCCAGCAGCCTGAGACAGGGACCCCTGTACTTC,CASSLRQGPLYF,.,TRBV28,TRBJ2-7,TRBD1
TGTGCCAGTAGTATGAGCGGGGTTTCGAACGAGCAGTACTTC,CASSMSGVSNEQYF,.,TRBV19,TRBJ2-7,TRBD2
TGTGCCATCAGCACGGGACAGGGGAATCAGCCCCAGCATTTT,CAISTGQGNQPQHF,many,TRBV10-3,TRBJ1-5,TRBD1
TGTGCCAGCAGTTTTCCAGTACAGGGATATGGCTACACCTTC,CASSFPVQGYGYTF,.,TRBV28,TRBJ1-2,.
TGTGCCAGCAGCGCCTGGGACAGGGGGTACGAGCAGTACTTC,CASSAWDRGYEQYF,few,TRBV11-1,TRBJ2-7,TRBD1
TGTGCCAGCAACGTACAAGCGAACTATGGCTACACCTTC,CASNVQANYGYTF,.,TRBV5-6,TRBJ1-2,.
TGCAGCGGACGGGACATACAAGAGACCCAGTACTTC,CSGRDIQETQYF,.,TRBV29-1,TRBJ2-5,.
TGTGCCAGCAGTGACGGGACTAAGCTGGGATCCGGTGAGCAGTTCTTC,CASSDGTKLGSGEQFF,few,TRBV6-2/TRBV6-3,TRBJ2-1,TRBD2
TGTGCCAGCAGCTTGTTCGGCGGGAGAAACAATGAGCAGTTCTTC,CASSLFGGRNNEQFF,.,TRBV5-4,TRBJ2-1,TRBD2
TGCGCCAGCAGCTTGGCCCGAGGACAGGGGGACTATGGCTACACCTTC,CASSLARGQGDYGYTF,.,TRBV5-1,TRBJ1-2,TRBD1
TGTGCCAGCAGCCAAGTGGTCCAGGGTAGCGGGGAGCTGTTTTTT,CASSQVVQGSGELFF,.,TRBV3-1/TRBV3-2,TRBJ2-2,.
TGTGCCTGGAGTGGAACAGGGGGTCAGCCCCAGCATTTT,CAWSGTGGQPQHF,.,TRBV30,TRBJ1-5,TRBD1
TGTGCCAGCAGGGCGACAGGGATTAACTATGGCTACACCTTC,CASRATGINYGYTF,few,TRBV6-5,TRBJ1-2,TRBD1
TGTGCCAGCAGCCAGGTACAGGGGCTAGCCAAAAACATTCAGTACTTC,CASSQVQGLAKNIQYF,.,TRBV4-2,TRBJ2-4,TRBD1
TGTGCCAGCAGTTTCGCGGGGGGCGGGAACACTGAAGCTTTCTTT,CASSFAGGGNTEAFF,.,TRBV28,TRBJ1-1,.
TGTGCCAGCAGTGACACAGGGGGCGCAAACACTGAAGCTTTCTTT,CASSDTGGANTEAFF,.,TRBV28,TRBJ1-1,TRBD1
TGTGCCAGCAGCCCCGGGGGGAGGGTAAATCAGCCCCAGCATTTT,CASSPGGRVNQPQHF,.,TRBV7-2,TRBJ1-5,.
TGTGCCAGCAGCTGGGGCGGGGGGGCCCCCTACGAGCAGTACTTC,CASSWGGGAPYEQYF,.,TRBV7-2,TRBJ2-7,TRBD2
TGTGCCAGCAGCCTGACAGGGACCTATGGCTACACCTTC,CASSLTGTYGYTF,.,TRBV6-5,TRBJ1-2,TRBD1
TGTGCCAGCAGTTACGGACAGCCGAGCTCCTACGAGCAGTACTTC,CASSYGQPSSYEQYF,.,TRBV6-5,TRBJ2-7,.
TGTGCCACCAGTGATTTAGTAGGGGCAGGGGAGACCCAGTACTTC,CATSDLVGAGETQYF,.,TRBV24-1,TRBJ2-5,.
TGTGCCTGGAGTGTAGGGGGGACAGTGTCAGCCAAAAACATTCAGTACTTC,CAWSVGGTVSAKNIQYF,.,TRBV30,TRBJ2-4,.
TGTGCCAGCAGCGATGACAACCTCTATCAGCCCCAGCATTTT,CASSDDNLYQPQHF,.,TRBV2,TRBJ1-5,.
TGCGCCAGCAGCTTTGCGGGAGGGGTAGAGGAGCAGTACTTC,CASSFAGGVEEQYF,.,TRBV5-1,TRBJ2-7,TRBD2
TGTGCCTGGAACACAGGGTTCAATCAGCCCCAGCATTTT,CAWNTGFNQPQHF,.,TRBV30,TRBJ1-5,.
TGTGCCAGCAGTCTACGACAGACCGACAATGAGCAGTTCTTC,CASSLRQTDNEQFF,.,TRBV6-5,TRBJ2-1,.